This T cell receptor beta chain was obtained from a study of PD-1 blockade in mismatch repair-deficient tumors. Notes on the study in general: After pembrolizumab, tumor-resident clones rose rapidly, then generally contracted before radiologic responses.

PCR or immunohistochemistry showed mismatch repair deficiency in every enrolled patient. TCR sequencing covered three patients who responded to pembrolizumab. On this clone: Its antigen is currently unknown.

Clones were sequenced by immunoSEQ multiplex PCR, and TCRdb holds only the in-frame ones, with some missing. The sample records 15,000 to 20,000 clones, roughly 83% being singletons. The sequenced sample was PBMCs, obtained before pembrolizumab treatment. The origin of this receptor is an adult with mismatch repair-deficient cancer.

This chain's CDR3 is CASSSGKSYNEQFF. As DNA, the CDR3 is TGTGCCAGCAGTTCCGGGAAGTCCTACAATGAGCAGTTCTTC. This chain connects TRBV5-4 to TRBJ2-1; D possibly corresponds to TRBD2 (5 bases). Germline loops: CDR1 SGHNT, CDR2 YYREEE (reference sequence). V was shortened by 5 bases and J by 1 base, with 10 bases between the two germline ends. The CDR3 is 14 amino acids.